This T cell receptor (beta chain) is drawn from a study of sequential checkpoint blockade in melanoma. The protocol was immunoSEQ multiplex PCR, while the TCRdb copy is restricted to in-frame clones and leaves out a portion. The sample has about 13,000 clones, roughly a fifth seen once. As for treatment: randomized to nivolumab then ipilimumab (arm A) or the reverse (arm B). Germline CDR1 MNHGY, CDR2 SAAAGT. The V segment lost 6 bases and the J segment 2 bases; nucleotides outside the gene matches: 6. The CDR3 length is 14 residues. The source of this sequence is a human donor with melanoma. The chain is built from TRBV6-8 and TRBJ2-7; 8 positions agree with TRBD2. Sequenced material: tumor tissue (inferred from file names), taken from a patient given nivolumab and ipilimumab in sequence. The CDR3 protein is CASSLRTSTYEQYF. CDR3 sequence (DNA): TGTGCCAGCAGCCTACGGACTAGCACCTACGAGCAGTACTTC.